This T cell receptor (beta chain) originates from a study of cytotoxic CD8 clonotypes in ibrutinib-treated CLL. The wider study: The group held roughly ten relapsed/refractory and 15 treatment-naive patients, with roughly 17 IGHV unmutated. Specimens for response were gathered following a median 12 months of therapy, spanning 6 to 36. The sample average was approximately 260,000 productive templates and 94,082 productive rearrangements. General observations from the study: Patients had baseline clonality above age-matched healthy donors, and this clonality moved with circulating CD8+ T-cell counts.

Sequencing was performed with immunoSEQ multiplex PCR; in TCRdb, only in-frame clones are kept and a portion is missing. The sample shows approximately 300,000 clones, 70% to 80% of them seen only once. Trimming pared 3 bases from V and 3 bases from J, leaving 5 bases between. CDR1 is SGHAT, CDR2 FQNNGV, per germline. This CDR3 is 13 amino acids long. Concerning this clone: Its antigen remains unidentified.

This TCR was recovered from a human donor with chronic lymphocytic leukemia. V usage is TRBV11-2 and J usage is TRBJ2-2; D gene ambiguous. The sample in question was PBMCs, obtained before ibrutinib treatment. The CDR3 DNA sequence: TGTGCCAGCAGCTTCATGGACACCGGGGAGCTGTTTTTT. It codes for CASSFMDTGELFF.